Listed here is a single TCR beta chain. Primers: 60 Vbeta forward and 13 Jbeta reverse. Sequencing used immunoSEQ multiplex PCR; TCRdb keeps in-frame clones, though not all of them. The sample consists of 130,000 or so clones, approximately 9% of them appearing once. This sample is drawn from a study of cytomegalovirus exposure and HLA in healthy donors. Study-wide background: Earlier work reported 100 million to 130 million unique TCR beta sequences from 150 million to 200 million T cells. The Caucasian-associated ancestry cluster held over 65% of 398 genotyped donors.

V lost 7 bases and J lost 1; bases outside the gene matches: 3. This CDR3 comprises 15 residues. Germline CDR1 SNHLY, CDR2 FYNNEI. Material for sequencing was PBMCs. The rearrangement links TRBV2 to TRBJ2-2; TRBD2 matches at 10 bases. The TCR originated in a woman in her thirties or forties in good health and CMV-seropositive. The CDR3 DNA follows: TGTGCCAGCACAGGACTAGCGGTGAACACCGGGGAGCTGTTTTTT. Residues: CASTGLAVNTGELFF.